This note documents a single T cell receptor beta chain sequence. This sample is drawn from a study of T cells in Graves' hyperthyroidism and ophthalmopathy. Deletions cut 5 bases from V and 8 bases from J, with 22 bases between. Per the germline V gene, CDR1 is SNHLY and CDR2 is FYNNEI. The CDR3 runs to 16 residues. Exclusion of patients followed from uncontrolled infection, other autoimmune disease, pregnancy or lactation. Used for diagnoses were clinical symptoms, serum thyroxine and TRAb, thyroid ultrasound and orbital computed tomography. RNA transcripts yielded amplified TCR beta CDR3 regions. A first-round RT-PCR of the TCR CDR3 used the HTBI primer set. TCRdb analysed the multiplex PCR reads with MiXCR anew, one entry per CDR3 protein. The sample yields hundreds of thousands of distinct CDR3 sequences, about 45% seen once.

The source of this sequence is an adult man with Graves' disease, either hyperthyroidism or ophthalmopathy (not recorded which). Sequenced: peripheral blood or thyroid tissue (not recorded which). J is TRBJ1-5 and V is TRBV2; possible D gene TRBD1, 6 bases. The CDR3 coding sequence is TGTGCCAGCAGTTCCGGGGGCGCCAGTTCAATCAAGCCCCAGCATTTT. It translates to CASSSGGASSIKPQHF.